What follows are 11 T cell receptor beta chains derived from one specimen sequenced in a study of blood T cell repertoires in COVID-19. Clones were sequenced by immunoSEQ multiplex PCR, and TCRdb holds only the in-frame ones, with some missing. The data hold about 63,000 clones, with roughly 85% observed a single time. Sequencing was done on a sample of peripheral blood. Every receptor here comes from a human donor in a cohort sampled during active COVID-19.

The V gene is TRBV5-1, the J gene TRBJ2-1; D not resolved. From germline, CDR1 is SGHRS and CDR2 YFSETQ. Trimming removed 3 bases from V and 3 bases from J, with 19 bases in between. The CDR3 sequence is 17 residues long. CDR3 region: CASSSTGVERDYNEQFF. In nucleotides, the CDR3 is TGCGCCAGCAGCTCCACCGGAGTCGAGCGCGACTACAATGAGCAGTTCTTC.

This clone was recorded a few times. The V and J genes are TRBV19 and TRBJ1-2; TRBD1 agrees at 9 bases. CDR1 LNHDA and CDR2 SQIVND come from the germline V gene (reference sequence). CDR3 size: 16 residues. Trimming cost V 4 bases and J 4 bases; bases outside gene matches: 10. The CDR3 DNA is TGTGCCAGTAGTAACAGGGGGCGACGGCGAGCCTATGGCTACACCTTC. This codes for CASSNRGRRRAYGYTF.

The genes are TRBV10-3 and TRBJ2-7, with TRBD1 matching over 8 bases. This CDR3 region has 13 residues. Trimming took 7 bases from V and 5 from J; bases not matched to a gene: 7. Germline V CDR1 and CDR2: ENHRY, SYGVKD. The DNA for the CDR3 is TGTGCCATCATGTGGCAGGGGGCCAACGAGCAGTACTTC. Its protein is CAIMWQGANEQYF.

This clone was observed a handful of times. The chain has TRBV5-1 and TRBJ1-4, with no clear D. The V gene lost 1 base and the J gene lost 0 bases, with 7 bases spanning the gap. This CDR3 region has 15 residues. CDR1 is SGHRS and CDR2 is YFSETQ in the germline V gene. CDR3 sequence: CASSLTRATNEKLFF. DNA of the CDR3: TGCGCCAGCAGCTTGACCCGAGCAACTAATGAAAAACTGTTTTTT.

This sequence joins TRBV3-1 (or the pseudogene TRBV3-2) and TRBJ2-2, with D uncertain. This CDR3 comprises 15 residues. Trimming shortened V by 0 bases and J by 2 bases, and 7 bases separated the two germline ends. CDR1 is LGHDT and CDR2 is YNNKEL in the germline V gene (reference sequence). The CDR3 sequence: CASSQDRKNTGELFF. In DNA, the CDR3 is TGTGCCAGCAGCCAAGATAGAAAAAACACCGGGGAGCTGTTTTTT.

This clone turned up a few times. V gene TRBV10-2 combines with J gene TRBJ1-5; 7 bases are shared with TRBD1. V gave up 9 bases and J gave up 4 bases; unmatched junction bases: 6. The germline CDR1 and CDR2 sequences are WSHSY and SAAADI. The CDR3 consists of 13 residues. CDR3 in DNA: TGCGCCAGTAGGGACAGTCAAAATCAGCCCCAGCATTTT. This translates into CASRDSQNQPQHF.

The chain combines TRBV9 with TRBJ2-3, with 13 nucleotides matching TRBD2. The trim removed 0 bases at V and 5 bases at J, leaving 6 bases unmatched. CDR3 length: 17 residues. Germline CDR1 and CDR2: SGDLS and YYNGEE. The CDR3 loop reads CASSVGTSGRRRDTQYF. The CDR3 region has the DNA TGTGCCAGCAGCGTAGGGACTAGCGGGAGACGCAGAGATACGCAGTATTTT.

V gene TRBV29-1 combines with J gene TRBJ2-3, with D maybe TRBD1 (5 bases). V lost 5 bases, J lost 0 bases, and 15 bases lay in between. The V gene's germline CDR1 is SQVTM and CDR2 ANQGSEA. This CDR3 spans 15 amino acids. CDR3 sequence (DNA): TGCAGCGTTCAAATAGGGGCGCATAGCACAGATACGCAGTATTTT. Translation gives CSVQIGAHSTDTQYF.

V and J are TRBV19 and TRBJ1-4; 10 nucleotides agree with TRBD1. The CDR3 is 14 residues long. The germline gives CDR1 LNHDA, CDR2 SQIVND (reference sequence). Trimming cost V 6 bases and J 8 bases; bases outside gene matches: 6. The CDR3 DNA reads TGTGCCAGTAGGGCGACAGGGGGCGGAGAAAAACTGTTTTTT. Its translation: CASRATGGGEKLFF.

The J gene is TRBJ1-5, the V gene TRBV6-2 or TRBV6-3; D gene unclear. The CDR3 length is 18 residues. Germline CDR1 MNHEY, CDR2 SVGEGT. With 6 bases removed from V and 0 bases from J, the gap between germline ends came to 21 bases. CDR3 coding DNA: TGTGCCAGCAGCCCTTTGACTGACCGCTTTTATAGCAATCAGCCCCAGCATTTT. Translating it yields CASSPLTDRFYSNQPQHF.

This chain joins TRBV25-1 and TRBJ2-1, with 7 bases fitting TRBD2. CDR1 and CDR2 from the germline V gene are MGHDK and SYGVNS. This CDR3 has 17 amino acids. Trimming at V came to 5 bases and at J to 4 bases, leaving 14 bases not matched to a gene. CDR3 DNA sequence: TGTGCCAGCAGTCCCACTGGAGCGGGATGGAGATACAATGAGCAGTTCTTC. Protein: CASSPTGAGWRYNEQFF.